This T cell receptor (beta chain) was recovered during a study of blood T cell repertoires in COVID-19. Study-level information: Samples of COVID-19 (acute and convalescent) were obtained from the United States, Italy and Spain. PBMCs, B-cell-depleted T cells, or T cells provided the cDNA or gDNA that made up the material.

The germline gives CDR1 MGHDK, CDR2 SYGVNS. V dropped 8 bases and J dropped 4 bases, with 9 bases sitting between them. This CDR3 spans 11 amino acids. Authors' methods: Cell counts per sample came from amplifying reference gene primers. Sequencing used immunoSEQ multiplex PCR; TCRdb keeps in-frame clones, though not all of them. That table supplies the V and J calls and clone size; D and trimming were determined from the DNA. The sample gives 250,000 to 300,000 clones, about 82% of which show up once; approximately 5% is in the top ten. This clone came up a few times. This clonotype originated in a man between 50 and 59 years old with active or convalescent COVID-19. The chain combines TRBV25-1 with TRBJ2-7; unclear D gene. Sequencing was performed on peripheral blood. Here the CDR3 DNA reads TGTGCCAGCGGGCTTGGGTACGAGCAGTACTTC. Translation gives CASGLGYEQYF.